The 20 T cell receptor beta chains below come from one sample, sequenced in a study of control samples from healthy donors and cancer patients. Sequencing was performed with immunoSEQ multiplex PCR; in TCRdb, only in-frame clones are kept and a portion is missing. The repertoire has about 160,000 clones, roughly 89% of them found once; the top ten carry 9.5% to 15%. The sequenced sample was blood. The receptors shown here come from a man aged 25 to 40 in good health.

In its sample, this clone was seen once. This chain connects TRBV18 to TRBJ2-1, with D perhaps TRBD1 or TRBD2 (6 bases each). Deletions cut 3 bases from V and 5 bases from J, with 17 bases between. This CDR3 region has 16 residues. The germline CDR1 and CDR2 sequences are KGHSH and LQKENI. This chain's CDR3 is CASSPYGGQWDNEQFF. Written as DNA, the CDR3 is TGTGCCAGCTCACCGTACGGGGGCCAATGGGACAATGAGCAGTTCTTC.

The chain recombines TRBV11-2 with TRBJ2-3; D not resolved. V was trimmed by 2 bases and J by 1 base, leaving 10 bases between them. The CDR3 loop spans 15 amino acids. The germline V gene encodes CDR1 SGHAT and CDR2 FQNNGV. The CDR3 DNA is TGTGCCAGCAGCTTACTAGGTGGCGGCACAGATACGCAGTATTTT. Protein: CASSLLGGGTDTQYF.

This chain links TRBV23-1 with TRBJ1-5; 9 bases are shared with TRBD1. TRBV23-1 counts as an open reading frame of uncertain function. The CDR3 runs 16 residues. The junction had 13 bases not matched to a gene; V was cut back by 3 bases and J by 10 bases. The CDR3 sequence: CASSHEGTGMLGPQHF. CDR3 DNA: TGCGCCAGCAGTCATGAAGGGACAGGGATGCTAGGCCCCCAGCATTTT.

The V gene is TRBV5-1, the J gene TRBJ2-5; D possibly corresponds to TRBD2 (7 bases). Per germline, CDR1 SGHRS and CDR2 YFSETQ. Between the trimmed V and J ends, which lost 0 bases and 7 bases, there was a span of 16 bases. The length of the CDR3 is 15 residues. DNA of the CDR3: TGCGCCAGCAGCTTGGATGCGGGGGCTCCAGGGACCCAGTACTTC. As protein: CASSLDAGAPGTQYF.

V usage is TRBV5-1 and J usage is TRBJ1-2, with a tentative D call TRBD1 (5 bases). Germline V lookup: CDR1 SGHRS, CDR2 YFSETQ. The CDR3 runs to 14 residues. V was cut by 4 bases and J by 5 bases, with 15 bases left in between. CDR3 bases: TGCGCCAGCAGCGAGAATCCAGGGTATTATGGCTACACCTTC. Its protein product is CASSENPGYYGYTF.

The CDR3 DNA reads TGTGCCAGCAGCTCGCTTAGCGGGGGGCACCAAGAGACCCAGTACTTC. This codes for CASSSLSGGHQETQYF. V and J are TRBV9 and TRBJ2-5, with TRBD2 matching over 10 bases. J lost 0 bases, V lost 4 bases, and 6 bases had no gene match. CDR3 length: 16 residues. The germline CDR1 and CDR2 sequences are SGDLS and YYNGEE.

The chain's CDR3 is CASSLGQNLNTEAFF. The CDR3 coding sequence is TGCGCCAGCAGCTTGGGACAAAACCTGAACACTGAAGCTTTCTTT. This sequence joins TRBV5-1 and TRBJ1-1, with unresolved D. The CDR3 totals 15 residues. CDR1 SGHRS and CDR2 YFSETQ come from the germline V gene. Trimming left V 0 bases short and J 0 bases short, with 9 bases between.

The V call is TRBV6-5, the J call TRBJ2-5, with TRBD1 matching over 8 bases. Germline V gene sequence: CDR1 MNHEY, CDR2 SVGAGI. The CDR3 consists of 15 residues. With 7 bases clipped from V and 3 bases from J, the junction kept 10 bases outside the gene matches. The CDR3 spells CASNPGQGQEETQYF. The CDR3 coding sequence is TGTGCCAGCAACCCAGGACAGGGCCAGGAAGAGACCCAGTACTTC.

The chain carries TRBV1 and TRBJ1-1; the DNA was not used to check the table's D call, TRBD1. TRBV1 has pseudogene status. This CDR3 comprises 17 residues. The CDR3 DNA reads TGCACCAGCGGCCCAGGACCCAGGGATAGAATGAACACTGAAGCTTTCTTT. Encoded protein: CTSGPGPRDRMNTEAFF.

CDR3 nucleotides: TGTGCCAGCAGCTTCAGGGGTCGAAACTATGGCTACACCTTC. Its translation is CASSFRGRNYGYTF. The chain links TRBV11-2 to TRBJ1-2; D may be TRBD1 (6 bases). The length of the CDR3 is 14 residues. Germline CDR1 SGHAT, CDR2 FQNNGV. V was pared by 3 bases and J by 2 bases, with 10 bases between.

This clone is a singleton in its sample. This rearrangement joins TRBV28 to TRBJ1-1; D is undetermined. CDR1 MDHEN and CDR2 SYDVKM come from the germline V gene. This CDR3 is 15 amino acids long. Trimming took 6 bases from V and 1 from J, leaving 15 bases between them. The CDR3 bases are TGTGCCAGCAGCCCGGGTTATCCTAGGAACACTGAAGCTTTCTTT. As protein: CASSPGYPRNTEAFF.

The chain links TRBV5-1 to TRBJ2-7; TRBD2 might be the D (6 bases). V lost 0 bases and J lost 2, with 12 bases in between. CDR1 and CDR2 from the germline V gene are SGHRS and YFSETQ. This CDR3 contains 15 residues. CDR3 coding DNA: TGCGCCAGCAGCTTGGCTGCGGGGTCCGCCTACGAGCAGTACTTC. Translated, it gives CASSLAAGSAYEQYF.

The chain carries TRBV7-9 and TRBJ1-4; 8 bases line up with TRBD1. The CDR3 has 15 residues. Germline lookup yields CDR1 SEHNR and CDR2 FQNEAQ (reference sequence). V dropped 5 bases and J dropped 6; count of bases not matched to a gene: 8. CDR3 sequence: CASSALTGVDEKLFF. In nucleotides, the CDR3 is TGTGCCAGCAGCGCGCTGACAGGGGTGGATGAAAAACTGTTTTTT.

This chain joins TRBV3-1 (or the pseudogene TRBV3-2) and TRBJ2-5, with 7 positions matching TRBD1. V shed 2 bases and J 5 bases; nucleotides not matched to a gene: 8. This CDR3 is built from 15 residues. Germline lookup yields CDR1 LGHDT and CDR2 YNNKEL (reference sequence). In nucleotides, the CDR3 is TGTGCCAGCAGCCAACAGTCAGGGGGTTGGGAGACCCAGTACTTC. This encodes CASSQQSGGWETQYF.

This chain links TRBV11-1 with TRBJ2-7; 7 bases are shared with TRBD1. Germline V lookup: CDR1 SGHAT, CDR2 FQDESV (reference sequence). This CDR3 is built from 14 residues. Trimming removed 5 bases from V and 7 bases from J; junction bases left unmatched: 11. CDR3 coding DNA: TGTGCCAGCAGCCCCCGGACAGGCCTTGGAGAGCAGTACTTC. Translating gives CASSPRTGLGEQYF.

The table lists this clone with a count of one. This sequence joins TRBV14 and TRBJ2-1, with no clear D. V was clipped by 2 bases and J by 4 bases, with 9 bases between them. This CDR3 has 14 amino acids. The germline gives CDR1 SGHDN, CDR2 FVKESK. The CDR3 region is CASSQSTSYNEQFF. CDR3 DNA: TGTGCCAGCAGCCAATCTACCTCTTACAATGAGCAGTTCTTC.

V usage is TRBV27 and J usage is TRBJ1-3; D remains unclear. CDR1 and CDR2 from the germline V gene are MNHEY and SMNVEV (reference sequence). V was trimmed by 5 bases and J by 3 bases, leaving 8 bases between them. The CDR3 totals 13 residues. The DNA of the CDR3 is TGTGCCAGCAGTCCGCGGGGTGGAAACACCATATATTTT. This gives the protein CASSPRGGNTIYF.

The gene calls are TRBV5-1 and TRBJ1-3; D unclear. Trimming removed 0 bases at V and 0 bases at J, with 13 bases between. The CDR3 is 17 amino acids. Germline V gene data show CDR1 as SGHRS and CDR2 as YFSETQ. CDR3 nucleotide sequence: TGCGCCAGCAGCTTGGTTGTCACGGGAAGCTCTGGAAACACCATATATTTT. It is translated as CASSLVVTGSSGNTIYF.

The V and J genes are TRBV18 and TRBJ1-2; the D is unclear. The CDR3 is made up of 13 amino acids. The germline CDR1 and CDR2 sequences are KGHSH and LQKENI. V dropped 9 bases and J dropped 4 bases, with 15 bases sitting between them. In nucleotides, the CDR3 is TGTGCCAGGAGACACCGGGCCCTCTATGGCTACACCTTC. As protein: CARRHRALYGYTF. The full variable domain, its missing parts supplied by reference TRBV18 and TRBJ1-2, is NAGVMQNPRHLVRRRGQEARLRCSPMKGHSHVYWYRQLPEEGLKFMVYLQKENIIDESGMPKERFSAEFPKEGPSILRIQQVVRGDSAAYFCARRHRALYGYTFGSGTRLTVV.

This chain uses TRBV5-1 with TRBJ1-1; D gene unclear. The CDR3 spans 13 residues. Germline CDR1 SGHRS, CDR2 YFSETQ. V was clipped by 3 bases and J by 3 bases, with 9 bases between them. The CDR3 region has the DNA TGCGCCAGCAGCTCCCGTACCGACACTGAAGCTTTCTTT. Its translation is CASSSRTDTEAFF.